This TCR beta chain was identified during a study of T cell clones after liver transplantation. Looking at the study overall: At least one year of complete immunosuppression withdrawal without enzymes over twice normal defined tolerance.

The CDR3 spans 15 residues. Germline lookup yields CDR1 MNHNS and CDR2 SASEGT. Trimming at V came to 2 bases and at J to 4 bases, leaving 4 bases not matched to a gene. Sequencing used immunoSEQ multiplex PCR; TCRdb keeps in-frame clones, though not all of them. Counted here are some 70,000 clones, 80% occurring once; the ten biggest clones make up less than 0.65%. About this clone: Its antigen is as yet unknown.

General study results and limits: Small, mixed patient groups and varying post-transplant times limit these conclusions.

The V call is TRBV6-1, the J call TRBJ2-1; TRBD1 agrees at 8 bases. The starting material was CD4+ T cells from blood, obtained before liver transplant. The TCR originated in a human donor who received a liver transplant. The CDR3 sequence is CASSEQGAGYNEQFF. Written as DNA, the CDR3 is TGTGCCAGCAGTGAACAGGGGGCAGGGTACAATGAGCAGTTCTTC.